The clone carrying this T cell receptor beta chain was counted a single time. Its target is not known. Trimming took off 5 bases at V and 5 bases at J, with 18 bases between the two ends. Germline V gene sequence: CDR1 SQVTM, CDR2 ANQGSEA. The CDR3 runs to 14 residues. This sample was taken from a study of cytomegalovirus exposure and HLA in healthy donors. Findings and caveats of the study: What a later analysis showed was that several of the most significant clusters appeared linked to common viral pathogens.

The PCR employed 60 Vbeta primers together with 13 Jbeta primers. Data came from immunoSEQ multiplex PCR; TCRdb stores just in-frame clones and leaves some out. The sample carries 250,000 to 300,000 clones, about nine tenths recorded once. The V and J genes are TRBV29-1 and TRBJ2-5; D remains ambiguous. Sequenced material: PBMCs. The clonotype comes from a girl aged 2-10 years in good health and CMV-seronegative. CDR3 coding DNA: TGCAGCGTTTCCCTTCCCCCGCGTTTGGAGACCCAGTACTTC. Protein product: CSVSLPPRLETQYF.